This record covers a single TCR beta chain. Its antigen remains unidentified. This sample was included in a study of CXCR3-negative and CXCR3-positive naive CD8 T cells (dated by TCRdb to between 2019 and 2020). Some background on the complete study: About 135 million TRB reads were obtained in total, roughly 1.5 +/- 0.3 million reads per library. TRBV-TRBJ cluster analysis included naive subsets from roughly 5 donors and memory cells from 3 donors. Diversity and physicochemical repertoire analyses were performed on 11 donors pooled from two independent experiments. What the research found in general, with its limitations: Similar TRBV-TRBJ usage was shown by naive CXCR3-negative and CXCR3-positive cells from the same donor, whereas distinct patterns were shown by memory cells. Surface CD5, linked to self-reactivity in mice, was comparable between naive subsets; TCR interaction strength was therefore also inferred from TRB CDR3 physicochemical properties. Compared with CXCR3-negative naive cells, CXCR3-positive naive cells had TRB CDR3s with higher hydrophobicity (lower Kidera factor 4), lower energy, and higher strength and volume indices. Because CXCR3 expression was partially decreased after cryopreservation, freshly isolated PBMCs were used for most assays. Comparably high repertoire diversity was found in both naive subsets, whereas much lower repertoire diversity was found in memory CD8+ T cells.

CDR1 and CDR2 (DFQATT, SNEGSKA) derive from the germline V gene (reference sequence). Including the terminal cysteine and phenylalanine, the CDR3 comprises 16 residues. No DNA appears here. For each CD8+ T cell subset, flow sorting was done in triplicate, and 250,000 to 300,000 cells per subset went directly into RLT lysis buffer. To keep memory contaminants out, a stringent definition of naive CD8+ T cells was applied: CD45RO-CCR7+CD27+CD95-. Standard density gradient centrifugation was used to isolate peripheral blood mononuclear cells from buffy coats. A FACSAria III was used to flow-sort naive CD8+ T cells into CXCR3-negative and CXCR3-positive populations. An RNeasy Mini Kit was used to extract total RNA from the sorted cells. The sample was run on a NextSeq 550. The Human TCR Profiling Kit (MiLaboratory) was used to prepare UMI-labeled 5' RACE TRB cDNA libraries. The full amount of extracted RNA was used for cDNA synthesis, and the full amount of resulting cDNA was used for PCR amplification. Libraries were prepared in parallel with an identical number of PCR cycles. Per the authors' processing: MIGEC and MiXCR extracted about 50,000 +/- 10,000 unique UMI-labeled TRB cDNA molecules per library, requiring at least two reads per UMI. An average of roughly 40,000 +/- 10,000 functional in-frame TRB CDR3 nucleotide clonotypes without stop codons was found per library. After downsampling to 5000 UMI-labeled TRB molecules per sample, diversity metrics such as normalized Shannon-Wiener and Chao1 were calculated in VDJtools. VDJtools computed clonotype-size-weighted physicochemical properties of the central five CDR3 residues: interaction energy, strength, volume and Kidera factor 4. Each CDR3 protein sequence appears as one entry after TCRdb reprocessed the reads, and no DNA is included. The V and J calls were not made by the authors but by TCRdb's processing. This sample's table lists some 110,000 distinct CDR3 sequences. The ten largest account for roughly 0.38% of the sample.

The chain couples TRBV20-1 to TRBJ2-2; with no DNA, the TCRdb D assignment of TRBD1 cannot be verified. The TCR originated in a human donor in good health. Some clones in this sample may be carry-over from other donors' samples. The sequenced sample consisted of naive CXCR3+ CD8+ T cells from blood. The sample's cell subset or site label, in plain terms: CD45RO-CCR7+CD27+CD95- naive CD8+ T cells expressing CXCR3 (TNR3+). The CDR3 reads as follows: CSAGPGQGSITGELFF.